The clone carrying this TCR beta chain was detected a few times. Its antigen is unknown. Via MiXCR, TCRdb re-called the PCR reads, giving one row per CDR3 protein. The repertoire holds tens of thousands of distinct CDR3 sequences, roughly 23% seen once, with 0.78% in the top ten. Naive CD8 libraries came from around 20,000 to 990,000 sorted cells with 10%, 30% or 50% RNA. The sample comes from a study of molecular identifiers for immune sequencing clone quantification. Findings of the study overall: Clones that exceeded 20 RNA copies held over 99% of effector molecules, yet under 1% in naive cells.

Material: naive CD8+ T cells from blood, with Jurkat cell RNA spiked in. This sample's subset: FACS-sorted CD8+CD4-CCR7+CD45RA+ naive T cells. This receptor was taken from a human donor in good health. Some libraries in this study had Jurkat cell RNA spiked in.

The chain's CDR3 is CASSYDIAGYYEQYF. CDR3 DNA sequence: TGTGCCAGCAGTTACGATATAGCGGGGTACTACGAGCAGTACTTC. This chain links TRBV6-2 or TRBV6-3 with TRBJ2-7; 8 bases are a match to TRBD2. The CDR3 contains 15 residues. The V and J ends lost 2 bases and 3 bases, in that order; junction bases with no gene match: 6. Germline V CDR1 and CDR2: MNHEY, SVGEGT.